The clone carrying this T cell receptor (beta chain) has a handful of counts. The antigen remains unidentified. This CDR3 region has 13 residues. Germline CDR1 reads SGDLS; CDR2 reads YYNGEE. V lost 6 bases and J lost 1, with 9 bases in between. TCRdb used MiXCR to reprocess the 5' RACE reads, holding one entry per CDR3 protein. The sample has around 11,000 distinct CDR3 sequences, about half seen once. Overall study results and limits: The TCR gene usage of tumor memory CD4+ T cells clustered together with blood and lymph node memory CD4+ cells and with lymph node naive CD4+ cells.

Naive CD4+ cells had CD25+ Tregs removed. J is TRBJ2-3 and V is TRBV9; weak D call: TRBD1 (5 bases). The sequence was collected from a female donor with breast cancer. Sequenced material: tumor-infiltrating naive CD4+ T cells sorted from the breast tumor. Subset of the sample: naive CD4+ T cells, CD4+CD45RA+CD25-. The CDR3 region has the DNA TGTGCCAGCAATAGGGGCGGCACAGATACGCAGTATTTT. Translated: CASNRGGTDTQYF.